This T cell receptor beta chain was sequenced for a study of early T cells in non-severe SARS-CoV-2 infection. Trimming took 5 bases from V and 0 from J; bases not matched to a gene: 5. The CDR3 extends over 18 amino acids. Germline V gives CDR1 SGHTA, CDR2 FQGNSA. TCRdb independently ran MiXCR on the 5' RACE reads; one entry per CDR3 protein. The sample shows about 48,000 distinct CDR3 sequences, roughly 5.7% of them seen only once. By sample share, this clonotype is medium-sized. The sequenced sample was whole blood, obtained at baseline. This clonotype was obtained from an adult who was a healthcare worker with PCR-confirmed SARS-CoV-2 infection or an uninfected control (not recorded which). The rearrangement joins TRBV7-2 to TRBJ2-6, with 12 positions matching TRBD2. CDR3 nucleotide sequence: TGTGCCAGCAGCCGCTGGACTAGCGGGACCTCTGGGGCCAACGTCCTGACTTTC. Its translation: CASSRWTSGTSGANVLTF.